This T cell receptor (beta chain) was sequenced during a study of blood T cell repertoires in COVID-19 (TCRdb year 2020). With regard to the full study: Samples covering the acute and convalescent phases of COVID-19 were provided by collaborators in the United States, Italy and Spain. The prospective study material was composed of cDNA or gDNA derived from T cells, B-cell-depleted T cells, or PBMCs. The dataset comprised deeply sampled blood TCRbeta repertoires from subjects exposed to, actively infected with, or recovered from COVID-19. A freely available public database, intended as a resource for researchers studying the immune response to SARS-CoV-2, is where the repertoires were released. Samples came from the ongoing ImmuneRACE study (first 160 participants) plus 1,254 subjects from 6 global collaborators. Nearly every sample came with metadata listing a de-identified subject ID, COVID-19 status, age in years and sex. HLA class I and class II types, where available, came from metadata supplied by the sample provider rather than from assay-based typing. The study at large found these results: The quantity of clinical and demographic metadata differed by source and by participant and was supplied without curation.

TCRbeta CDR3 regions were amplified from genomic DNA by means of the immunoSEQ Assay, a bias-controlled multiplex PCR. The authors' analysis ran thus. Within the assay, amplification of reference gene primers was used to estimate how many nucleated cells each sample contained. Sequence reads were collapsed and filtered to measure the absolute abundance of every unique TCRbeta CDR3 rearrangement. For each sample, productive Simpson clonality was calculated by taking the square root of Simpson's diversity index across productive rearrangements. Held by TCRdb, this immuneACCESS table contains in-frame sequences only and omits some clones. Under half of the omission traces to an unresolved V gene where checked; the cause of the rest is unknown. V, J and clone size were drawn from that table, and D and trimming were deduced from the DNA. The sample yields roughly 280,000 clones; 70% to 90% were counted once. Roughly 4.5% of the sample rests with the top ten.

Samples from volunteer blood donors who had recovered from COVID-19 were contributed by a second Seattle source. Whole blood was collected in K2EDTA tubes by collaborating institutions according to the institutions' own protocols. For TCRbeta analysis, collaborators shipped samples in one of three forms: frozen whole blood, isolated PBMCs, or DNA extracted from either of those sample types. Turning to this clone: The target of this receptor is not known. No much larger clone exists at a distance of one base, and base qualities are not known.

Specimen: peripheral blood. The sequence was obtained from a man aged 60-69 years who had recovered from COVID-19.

The CDR3 reads CASSQGLAGWVGTDTQYF. The DNA is TGTGCCAGCAGCCAAGGACTAGCGGGGTGGGTAGGGACAGATACGCAGTATTTT. The rearranged chain carries TRBV4-2 and TRBJ2-3; 11 bases in the junction line up with TRBD2. V loses 1 base at its end and J loses 3 bases; junction bases beyond the gene matches: 9. Based on the germline V gene, the CDR1 and CDR2 sequences are LGHNA and YNFKEQ. Inclusive of the bounding cysteine and phenylalanine, the CDR3 is 18 residues long. Kept here is only the CDR3 DNA, which spans 54 bases and is read in frame from base 1.